The 28 T cell receptor beta chains given below trace back to one sample, sequenced in a study of human versus mouse CDR3 diversity and MHC coevolution. Some clones are missing from TCRdb's copy, which holds only in-frame ones; the method was immunoSEQ multiplex PCR. The data show tens of thousands of clones, 93% seen once. Sequencing input: naive CD4+ T cells from blood. Described subset: CD45RO-negative CD62L-positive naive CD4 T cells. Every receptor here comes from a person aged 30-69 years in good health.

The chain combines TRBV18 with TRBJ2-1; the match to TRBD1 covers 7 bases. Germline V gives CDR1 KGHSH, CDR2 LQKENI. The ends lost 2 bases at V and 7 bases at J; junction bases unmatched: 8. This CDR3 contains 15 residues. Here the CDR3 reads CASSPTGTASNEQFF. In DNA, the CDR3 is TGTGCCAGCTCACCAACCGGGACAGCGTCAAATGAGCAGTTCTTC.

J is TRBJ2-3 and V is TRBV11-2; no definite D call. The CDR3 length is 13 residues. The germline CDR1 and CDR2 sequences are SGHAT and FQNNGV. Trimming pared 3 bases from V and 5 bases from J, leaving 9 bases between. CDR3 sequence reads: CASSFGFVDTQYF. In DNA form, the CDR3 reads TGTGCCAGCAGCTTCGGGTTTGTAGATACGCAGTATTTT.

The DNA of the CDR3 is TGCGCCAGCAGCTTGGTAGCGGGACAGGGATCCGAGCAGTACTTC. Its protein product is CASSLVAGQGSEQYF. The chain carries TRBV5-1 and TRBJ2-7; the D gene is possibly TRBD1 (9 bases). Deletions cut 0 bases from V and 6 bases from J, with 16 bases between. CDR3 length equals 15 residues. CDR1 and CDR2 from the germline V gene are SGHRS and YFSETQ.

This clone was detected only once. The V call is TRBV7-9, the J call TRBJ2-5; 7 bases fit TRBD2. The CDR3 has 18 amino acids. CDR1 and CDR2 from the germline V gene are SEHNR and FQNEAQ (reference sequence). The V gene end was trimmed by 5 bases and the J gene end by 0 bases; junction bases not matched to a gene: 15. The CDR3 coding sequence is TGTGCCAGCAGCCTTGGTTTCCGAGCCAGCGGGGACCAAGAGACCCAGTACTTC. As protein: CASSLGFRASGDQETQYF.

This chain links TRBV11-3 with TRBJ2-5; no clear D gene. The assigned J gene may be wrong: the sequence end matches TRBJ2-7 better. This CDR3 region has 11 residues. The germline V gene has CDR1 SGHNT and CDR2 YENEEA. The CDR3 spells CASSLPNEQYF. In nucleotides, the CDR3 is TGTGCCAGCAGCTTGCCAAACGAGCAGTACTTC.

CDR3 nucleotides: TGTGCTAGTGGTTCGCCCCCCCGGGTCTACGAGCAGTACTTC. It is translated as CASGSPPRVYEQYF. The rearrangement joins TRBV12-5 to TRBJ2-7; D unclear. From germline, CDR1 is LGHNT and CDR2 FRNRAP. V was trimmed by 4 bases and J by 3 bases, leaving 13 bases between them. The CDR3 sequence is 14 residues long.

The V gene is TRBV19, the J gene TRBJ2-2, with unresolved D. This CDR3 has 15 residues. Between the trimmed V and J ends, which lost 5 bases and 0 bases, there was a span of 10 bases. From germline, CDR1 is LNHDA and CDR2 SQIVND (reference sequence). For the CDR3, the DNA is TGTGCCAGTAGTTTAGGGCAGGCGAACACCGGGGAGCTGTTTTTT. Amino acid sequence: CASSLGQANTGELFF.

The chain combines TRBV11-2 with TRBJ2-7; the D gene is possibly TRBD1 (5 bases). Germline V gene sequence: CDR1 SGHAT, CDR2 FQNNGV. The V end was cut by 6 bases, the J end by 3 bases, with 21 bases between. This CDR3 has 16 amino acids. The chain's CDR3 is CASRLYRGTGLYEQYF. DNA of the CDR3: TGTGCCAGCAGATTATATAGGGGAACAGGCCTCTACGAGCAGTACTTC.

The gene calls are TRBV6-6 and TRBJ1-2; the match to TRBD1 covers 10 bases. CDR1 and CDR2 from the germline V gene are MNHNY and SVGAGI (reference sequence). This CDR3 is 16 amino acids long. Germline trimming cut 6 bases from V and 4 bases from J; bases unmatched to any gene: 11. The CDR3 protein is CASSPRQGALFYGYTF. The CDR3 bases are TGTGCCAGCAGCCCCCGACAGGGGGCTCTGTTCTATGGCTACACCTTC.

This clone was detected once. This chain uses TRBV12-5 with TRBJ2-1, with D unclear. V dropped 6 bases and J dropped 4 bases, with 13 bases sitting between them. The CDR3 is 14 amino acids. CDR1 is LGHNT, CDR2 FRNRAP, per germline. The CDR3 loop is CASGLGEAYNEQFF. The CDR3 DNA reads as TGTGCTAGTGGCCTCGGTGAAGCGTACAATGAGCAGTTCTTC.

This clone was seen a few times. The chain is built from TRBV7-9 and TRBJ1-4, with 8 bases that match TRBD1. The germline V gene has CDR1 SEHNR and CDR2 FQNEAQ (reference sequence). This CDR3 comprises 15 residues. With 4 bases clipped from V and 8 bases from J, the junction kept 9 bases outside the gene matches. The CDR3 loop reads CASSSRTGKREKLFF. CDR3 sequence (DNA): TGTGCCAGCAGCTCAAGGACAGGGAAGAGGGAAAAACTGTTTTTT.

This chain joins TRBV16 and TRBJ1-2; TRBD1 is a possible D gene (6 bases). Trimming left V 3 bases short and J 4 bases short, with 15 bases between. The CDR3 is 15 residues long. From germline, CDR1 is KGHSY and CDR2 FQNENV. CDR3 region: CASSHPAGAVYGYTF. CDR3 DNA: TGTGCCAGCAGCCACCCCGCGGGGGCGGTCTATGGCTACACCTTC.

The chain uses TRBV5-4 and TRBJ2-7; 8 bases agree with TRBD1. Trimming cost V 4 bases and J 0 bases; bases outside gene matches: 6. Germline CDR1 SGHNT, CDR2 YYREEE (reference sequence). The CDR3 covers 15 residues. The CDR3 coding sequence is TGTGCCAGCAGCCTTGGACAGGGAAGCTCCTACGAGCAGTACTTC. Its protein product is CASSLGQGSSYEQYF.

CDR3 loop: CATSPGQGGEQFF. The CDR3 coding sequence is TGTGCCACCTCACCCGGACAGGGCGGGGAGCAGTTCTTC. The chain couples TRBV27 to TRBJ2-1; 8 bases are a match to TRBD1. CDR3 length: 13 amino acids. Per germline, CDR1 MNHEY and CDR2 SMNVEV (reference sequence). Trimming removed 10 bases from V and 10 bases from J; junction bases left unmatched: 12.

This clone was counted between two and nine times. The genes are TRBV5-1 and TRBJ1-3; maybe TRBD1 (6 bases). Germline V lookup: CDR1 SGHRS, CDR2 YFSETQ. Trimming took off 4 bases at V and 1 base at J, with 15 bases between the two ends. The length of the CDR3 is 16 residues. The CDR3 region has the DNA TGCGCCAGCAGCGTCTCAGGGGTTGTTTCTGGAAACACCATATATTTT. It specifies CASSVSGVVSGNTIYF.

V is TRBV6-6 and J is TRBJ2-1; 11 bases are a match to TRBD2. This CDR3 comprises 16 residues. Germline CDR1 and CDR2: MNHNY and SVGAGI (reference sequence). Trimming cost V 7 bases and J 3 bases; bases outside gene matches: 8. The CDR3 sequence is CASTKTSGVVYNEQFF. CDR3 bases: TGTGCCAGCACCAAGACTAGCGGGGTGGTCTACAATGAGCAGTTCTTC.

The CDR3 loop is CASSEYSEQYF. The CDR3 coding sequence is TGTGCCAGCAGTGAATACTCTGAGCAGTACTTC. The chain couples TRBV25-1 to TRBJ2-7; D is undetermined. With 0 bases removed from V and 7 bases from J, the gap between germline ends came to 4 bases. This CDR3 is built from 11 residues. From germline, CDR1 is MGHDK and CDR2 SYGVNS.

J is TRBJ2-7 and V is TRBV18, with 12 nucleotides matching TRBD2. The length of the CDR3 is 16 residues. Germline loops: CDR1 KGHSH, CDR2 LQKENI. The junction had 11 bases not matched to a gene; V was cut back by 3 bases and J by 8 bases. In DNA, the CDR3 is TGTGCCAGCTCACCCAACCCTACGGGACTAGCGGGTAAGCAGTACTTC. Protein sequence: CASSPNPTGLAGKQYF. Combining the CDR3 with reference TRBV18 and TRBJ2-7 gives the whole variable domain NAGVMQNPRHLVRRRGQEARLRCSPMKGHSHVYWYRQLPEEGLKFMVYLQKENIIDESGMPKERFSAEFPKEGPSILRIQQVVRGDSAAYFCASSPNPTGLAGKQYFGPGTRLTVT.

V is TRBV12-5 and J is TRBJ2-1, with D possibly matching TRBD2 (6 bases). The germline gives CDR1 LGHNT, CDR2 FRNRAP. Trimming removed 1 base from V and 3 bases from J, with 10 bases in between. The CDR3 is 15 residues long. The CDR3: CASGLAGTDYNEQFF. The CDR3, as DNA: TGTGCTAGTGGTTTGGCCGGGACTGACTACAATGAGCAGTTCTTC.

The genes are TRBV5-4 and TRBJ2-2; 7 bases align to TRBD2. The germline CDR1 and CDR2 sequences are SGHNT and YYREEE (reference sequence). The CDR3 length is 13 residues. J gave up 3 bases and V 7 bases, and 3 bases lay outside the gene matches. CDR3 sequence: CASGGGYTGELFF. For the CDR3, the DNA is TGTGCCAGCGGCGGGGGATACACCGGGGAGCTGTTTTTT.

This clone appeared a single time. The chain is built from TRBV9 and TRBJ2-1; 7 bases align to TRBD1. The CDR3 extends over 13 amino acids. CDR1 SGDLS and CDR2 YYNGEE come from the germline V gene. The trim removed 3 bases at V and 15 bases at J, leaving 12 bases unmatched. The CDR3 loop reads CASSAATGINPFF. CDR3 in DNA: TGTGCCAGCAGCGCCGCGACAGGGATTAATCCGTTCTTC.

This chain uses TRBV5-1 with TRBJ2-2; 12 nucleotides align to TRBD2. This CDR3 region has 18 residues. Losses at the gene ends were 0 bases for V and 0 bases for J; bases not matched to a gene: 3. The V gene's germline CDR1 is SGHRS and CDR2 YFSETQ. The CDR3 DNA follows: TGCGCCAGCAGCTTGGTCGGGACTAGCGGGTCGAACACCGGGGAGCTGTTTTTT. Its translation: CASSLVGTSGSNTGELFF.

V is TRBV7-3 and J is TRBJ2-7; TRBD2 is a possible D gene (5 bases). The V gene lost 1 base and the J gene lost 5 bases, with 18 bases spanning the gap. CDR1 SGHTA and CDR2 FQGTGA come from the germline V gene. The CDR3 totals 16 residues. The chain's CDR3 is CASSLITGELADEQYF. In DNA, the CDR3 is TGTGCCAGCAGCTTAATCACCGGGGAGCTAGCAGACGAGCAGTACTTC.

The CDR3 nucleotides read TGTGCCAGCAGCGTGGGGACAGGGGGTCAGCGGGGGGTCATATACGAGCAGTACTTC. Translating gives CASSVGTGGQRGVIYEQYF. The genes are TRBV9 and TRBJ2-7; the match to TRBD1 covers 11 bases. There are 19 residues in the CDR3. CDR1 is SGDLS and CDR2 is YYNGEE in the germline V gene. Trimming at V came to 2 bases and at J to 4 bases, leaving 17 bases not matched to a gene.

This chain links TRBV5-6 with TRBJ2-7, with a tentative D call TRBD2 (6 bases). This CDR3 region has 13 residues. CDR1 SGHDT and CDR2 YYEEEE come from the germline V gene. V was clipped by 4 bases and J by 5 bases, with 13 bases between them. The CDR3 loop is CASSVGPGDEQYF. In DNA, the CDR3 is TGTGCCAGCAGCGTGGGTCCGGGGGACGAGCAGTACTTC.

V gene TRBV19 combines with J gene TRBJ2-7; the D gene is possibly TRBD1 (5 bases). The CDR3 sequence is 14 residues long. V was clipped by 7 bases and J by 2 bases, with 15 bases between them. The V gene's germline CDR1 is LNHDA and CDR2 SQIVND (reference sequence). DNA of the CDR3: TGTGCCAGTACCGATTACAGGCCTGCCTACGAGCAGTACTTC. The encoded protein is CASTDYRPAYEQYF.

As for this clone: The same CDR3 can be traced to other DNA sequences in this sample. This chain joins TRBV7-2 and TRBJ2-1; 13 bases fit TRBD2. This CDR3 spans 19 amino acids. V lost 3 bases and J lost 5; bases outside the gene matches: 13. Germline values: CDR1 SGHTA, CDR2 FQGNSA. The CDR3 DNA is TGTGCCAGCAGCTTCAGGAGACTAGCGGGAGGCGGGGGCCACAATGAGCAGTTCTTC. Amino acids: CASSFRRLAGGGGHNEQFF.

The chain joins TRBV9 to TRBJ2-3; the D gene is possibly TRBD2 (6 bases). Germline loops: CDR1 SGDLS, CDR2 YYNGEE. Trimming shortened V by 2 bases and J by 0 bases, and 7 bases separated the two germline ends. The CDR3 consists of 14 residues. In DNA form, the CDR3 reads TGTGCCAGCAGCGTGGCGGGGAGCACAGATACGCAGTATTTT. Translating gives CASSVAGSTDTQYF.